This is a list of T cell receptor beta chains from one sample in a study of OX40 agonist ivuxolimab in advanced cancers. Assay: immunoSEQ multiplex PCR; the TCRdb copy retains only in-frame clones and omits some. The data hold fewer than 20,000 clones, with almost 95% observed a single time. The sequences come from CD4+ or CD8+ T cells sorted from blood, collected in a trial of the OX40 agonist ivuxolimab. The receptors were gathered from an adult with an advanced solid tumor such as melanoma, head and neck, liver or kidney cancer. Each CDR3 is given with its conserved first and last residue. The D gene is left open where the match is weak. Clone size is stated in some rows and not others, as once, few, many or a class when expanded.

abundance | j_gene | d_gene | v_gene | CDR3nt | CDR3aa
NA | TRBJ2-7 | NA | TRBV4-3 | TGCGCCAGCAGCCAAGGGAGATCCTACGAGCAGTACTTC | CASSQGRSYEQYF
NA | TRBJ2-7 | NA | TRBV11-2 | TGTGCCAGCGACTTAGGGACACTCAGACCCACCTACGAGCAGTACTTC | CASDLGTLRPTYEQYF
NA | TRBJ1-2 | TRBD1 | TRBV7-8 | TGTGCCAGCAGCTTAGCCGGGACAGCCTATGGCTACACCTTC | CASSLAGTAYGYTF
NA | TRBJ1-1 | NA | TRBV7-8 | TGTGCCAGCAGCGACGAGGGGGGGACTGAAGCTTTCTTT | CASSDEGGTEAFF
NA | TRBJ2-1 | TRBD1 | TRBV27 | TGTGCCAGCAGTTCACCAGGGGGTCCACACAATGAGCAGTTCTTC | CASSSPGGPHNEQFF
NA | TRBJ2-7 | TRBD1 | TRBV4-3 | TGCGCCAGCAGCCTCACCTCTACAGGGGCCCCCTCCTACGAGCAGTACTTC | CASSLTSTGAPSYEQYF
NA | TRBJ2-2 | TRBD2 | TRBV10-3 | TGTGCCATCAGTGACCCTAGCGGGAGGGCCGGGGAGCTGTTTTTT | CAISDPSGRAGELFF
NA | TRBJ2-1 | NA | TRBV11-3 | TGTGCCAGCAGGCTGGAGCGGGCTTACAATGAGCAGTTCTTC | CASRLERAYNEQFF
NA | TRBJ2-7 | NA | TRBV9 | TGTGCCAGCAGCGTAGCTACGGGGGGCGACGAGCAGTACTTC | CASSVATGGDEQYF
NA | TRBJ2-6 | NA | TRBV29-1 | TGCAGCGTTGTAGGCCTCTCTGGGGCCAACGTCCTGACTTTC | CSVVGLSGANVLTF
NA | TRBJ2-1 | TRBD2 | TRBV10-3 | TGTGCCATCAGTGACGCGGGAGGAGATGAGCAGTTCTTC | CAISDAGGDEQFF
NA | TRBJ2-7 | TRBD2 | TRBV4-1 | TGCGCCAGCAGCCAAGCTAGCGGCTACGAGCAGTACTTC | CASSQASGYEQYF
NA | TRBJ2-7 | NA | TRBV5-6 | TGTGCCAGCAGCTTGGGACAGCTATCCTACGAGCAGTACTTC | CASSLGQLSYEQYF
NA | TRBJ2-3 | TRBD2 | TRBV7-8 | TGTGCCAGCAGCCGAACGCGGGAGCCTAGCACAGATACGCAGTATTTT | CASSRTREPSTDTQYF
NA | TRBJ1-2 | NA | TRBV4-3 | TGCGCCAGCAGCCAAGACAGGGCGGTGGGTGGCTACACCTTC | CASSQDRAVGGYTF
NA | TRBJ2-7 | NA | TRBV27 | TGTGCCAGCAGTTACGGGGACAACTCCTACGAGCAGTACTTC | CASSYGDNSYEQYF
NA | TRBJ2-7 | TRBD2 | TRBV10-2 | TGCGCCAGCGGGCGGGGGGCCGAGCAGTACTTC | CASGRGAEQYF
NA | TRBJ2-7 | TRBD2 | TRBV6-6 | TGTGCCAGCGGACGGGAGGGCTACGAGCAGTACTTC | CASGREGYEQYF
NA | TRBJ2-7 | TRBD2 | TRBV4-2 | TGTGCCAGCAGCCAAGAGGCTAGCGGAGGGACTTACGAGCAGTACTTC | CASSQEASGGTYEQYF
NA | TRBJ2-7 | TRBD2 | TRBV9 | TGTGCCAGCAGCGTAGCTAGCGGGAGACACGAGCAGTACTTC | CASSVASGRHEQYF
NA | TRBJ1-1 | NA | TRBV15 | TGTGCCACCAGCAGCATTACCCAGGGAGACACTGAAGCTTTCTTT | CATSSITQGDTEAFF
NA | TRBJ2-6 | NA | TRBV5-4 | TGTGCCAGCAGCAGACCCCGGGACACACCCTCTTTGGCCAACGTCCTGACTTTC | CASSRPRDTPSLANVLTF
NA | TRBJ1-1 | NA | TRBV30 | TGTGCCTGGAGGGGGGAGGCTCGCTACACTGAAGCTTTCTTT | CAWRGEARYTEAFF
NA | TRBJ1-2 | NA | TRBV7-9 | TGTGCCAGCAGCTCGAAGTCATCCCCGGACGGCTACACCTTC | CASSSKSSPDGYTF
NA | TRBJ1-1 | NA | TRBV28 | TGTGCCAGCAGTTTAAGGTTGGTCACTGAAGCTTTCTTT | CASSLRLVTEAFF
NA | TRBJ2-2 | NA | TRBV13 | TGTGCCAGCAGCTTAGTCAACACCGGGGAGCTGTTTTTT | CASSLVNTGELFF
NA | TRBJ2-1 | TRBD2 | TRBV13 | TGTGCCAGCAGCATAGGACTAGCGGGGGGCCCCTACAATGAGCAGTTCTTC | CASSIGLAGGPYNEQFF
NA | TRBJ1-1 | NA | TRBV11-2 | TGTGCCAGCAGCCACCCCCAGGTCGGAAGTCTGAACACTGAAGCTTTCTTT | CASSHPQVGSLNTEAFF
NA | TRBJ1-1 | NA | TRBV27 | TGTGCCAGCAGTTTATCGGGGAACGGATGGACTGAAGCTTTCTTT | CASSLSGNGWTEAFF
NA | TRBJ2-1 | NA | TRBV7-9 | TGTGCCAGCAGCTCCCAGGGGGGCCGTGGCAATGAGCAGTTCTTC | CASSSQGGRGNEQFF
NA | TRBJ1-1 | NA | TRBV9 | TGTGCCAGCAGCGGAAACCAGGGGAGCACTGAAGCTTTCTTT | CASSGNQGSTEAFF
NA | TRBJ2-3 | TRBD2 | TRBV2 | TGTGCCAGCAGGGACCCACTAGCGGGAGATGAAGATACGCAGTATTTT | CASRDPLAGDEDTQYF
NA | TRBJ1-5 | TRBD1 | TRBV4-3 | TGCGCCAGCAGCCAAGACGCCAGGGGGACTGGTCAGCCCCAGCATTTT | CASSQDARGTGQPQHF
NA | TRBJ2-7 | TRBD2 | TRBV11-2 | TGTGCCAGCAGCTTAAGGGCCCTAGCGGGAAGCTACGAGCAGTACTTC | CASSLRALAGSYEQYF
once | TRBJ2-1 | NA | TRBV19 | TGTGCCAGTAGTTTAAGCATGTCGGGGGATGAGCAGTTCTTC | CASSLSMSGDEQFF
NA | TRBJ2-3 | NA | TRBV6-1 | TGTGCCAGCAGTGATCTGGGGACAGATACGCAGTATTTT | CASSDLGTDTQYF
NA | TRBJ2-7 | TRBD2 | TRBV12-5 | TGTGCTAGTGGTTTAGAAGGACTAGTCTTCGACGAGCAGCACTTC | CASGLEGLVFDEQHF
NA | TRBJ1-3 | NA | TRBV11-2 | TGTGCCAGCAGCAAACGATCTAACCCGGGAGGGTCTGGAAACACCATATATTTT | CASSKRSNPGGSGNTIYF
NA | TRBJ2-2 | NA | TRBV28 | TGTGCCAGTGGGGGGATCGGGGTCACCGGGGAGCTGTTTTTT | CASGGIGVTGELFF
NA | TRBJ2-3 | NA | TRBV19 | TGTGCCAGTAGTATAGAGGACTACGGAATATCAGATACGCAGTATTTT | CASSIEDYGISDTQYF
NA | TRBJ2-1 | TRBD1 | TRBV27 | TGTGCCAGCAGTTTAAGGGGGCCGAGCTCCTACAATGAGCAGTTCTTC | CASSLRGPSSYNEQFF
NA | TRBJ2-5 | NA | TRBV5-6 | TGTGCCAGCAGCTTGGTCATGGGAGTCGGAGAGACCCAGTACTTC | CASSLVMGVGETQYF
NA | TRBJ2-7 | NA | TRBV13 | TGTGCCAGCAGCCCATGGGAGAGCTCCTACGAGCAGTACTTC | CASSPWESSYEQYF
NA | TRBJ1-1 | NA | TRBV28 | TGTGCCAGCAGTCGGGGTGGTTACACTGAAGCTTTCTTT | CASSRGGYTEAFF
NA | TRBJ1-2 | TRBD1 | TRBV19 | TGTGCCAGTAGTCCCGCCGGGACAGGGCTTTATGGCTACACCTTC | CASSPAGTGLYGYTF
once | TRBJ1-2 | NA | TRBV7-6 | TGTGCCAGCAGCTTAGGAGGGAGCGCTAACTATGGCTACACCTTC | CASSLGGSANYGYTF
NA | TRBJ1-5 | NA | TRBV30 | TGTGCCTGGAGTGACCAGGGTAGCAATCAGCCCCAGCATTTT | CAWSDQGSNQPQHF
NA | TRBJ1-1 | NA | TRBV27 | TGTGCCAGCAGTTTATCTGGCGTGGGCACTGAAGCTTTCTTT | CASSLSGVGTEAFF
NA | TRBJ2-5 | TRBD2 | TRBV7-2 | TGTGCCAGCAGCCAAGGGCGGTCCACGGGAGGGCCGTGGGAGACCCAGTACTTC | CASSQGRSTGGPWETQYF
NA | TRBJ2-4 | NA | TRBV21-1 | TGTGCCAGCAGCAAAGGTAGGGGGACCGGACTAGCCAAAAACATTCAGTACTTC | CASSKGRGTGLAKNIQYF
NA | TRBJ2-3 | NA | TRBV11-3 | TGTGCCAGCAGCTTAGTCGGTGTTACGCAGTATTTT | CASSLVGVTQYF
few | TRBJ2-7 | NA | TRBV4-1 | TGCGCCAGCAGCCAAGGAACAGGGCCACAATCCTACGAGCAGTACTTC | CASSQGTGPQSYEQYF